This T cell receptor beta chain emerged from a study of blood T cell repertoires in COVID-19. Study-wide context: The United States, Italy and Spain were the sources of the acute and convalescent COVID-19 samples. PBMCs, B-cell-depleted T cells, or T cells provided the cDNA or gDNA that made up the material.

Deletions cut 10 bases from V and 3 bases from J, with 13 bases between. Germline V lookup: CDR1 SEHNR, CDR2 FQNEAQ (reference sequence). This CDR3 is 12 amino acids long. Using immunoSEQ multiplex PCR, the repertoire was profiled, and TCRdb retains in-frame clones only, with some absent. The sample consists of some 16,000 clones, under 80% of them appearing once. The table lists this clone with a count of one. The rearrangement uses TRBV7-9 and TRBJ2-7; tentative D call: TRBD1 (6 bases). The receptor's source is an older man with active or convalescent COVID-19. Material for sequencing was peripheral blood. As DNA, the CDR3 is TGTGCCACCGGGACACAAATCTACGAGCAGTACTTC. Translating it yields CATGTQIYEQYF.